Listed below are T cell receptor beta chains from one sample, sequenced in a study of cytomegalovirus exposure and HLA in healthy donors. The method was immunoSEQ multiplex PCR; TCRdb's version includes in-frame clones alone and lacks a portion of them. The table records 40,000 to 55,000 clones, around 70% of them present only once. Input material: PBMCs. The receptors come from a woman younger than 45 in good health and CMV-seronegative. Both conserved end residues are part of each CDR3. A D gene is named only where the DNA matches it firmly.

d_call: -
j_call: TRBJ1-3
v_call: TRBV6-5
cdr3_aa: CASWSGSSGNTIYF

d_call: TRBD2
j_call: TRBJ2-1
v_call: TRBV5-4
cdr3_aa: CASSLEASGRAVHNEQFF

d_call: -
j_call: TRBJ1-4
v_call: TRBV7-9
cdr3_aa: CASSLVHRASNEKLFF

d_call: TRBD2
j_call: TRBJ2-1
v_call: TRBV29-1
cdr3_aa: CSVDPAGGHNEQFF

d_call: TRBD1
j_call: TRBJ2-7
v_call: TRBV28
cdr3_aa: CAIVGQGAYEQYF

d_call: -
j_call: TRBJ2-5
v_call: TRBV4-1
cdr3_aa: CASSQDWWQGSQETQYF

d_call: TRBD1
j_call: TRBJ1-2
v_call: TRBV18
cdr3_aa: CASSQGTGGVGYTF

d_call: -
j_call: TRBJ1-1
v_call: TRBV5-1
cdr3_aa: CASSAERGAEAFF

d_call: TRBD1
j_call: TRBJ1-1
v_call: TRBV9
cdr3_aa: CASSAGGVGTGAMNTEAFF

d_call: -
j_call: TRBJ2-5
v_call: TRBV4-1
cdr3_aa: CASSQDSTVLGQETQYF

d_call: TRBD2
j_call: TRBJ2-7
v_call: TRBV15
cdr3_aa: CAPHPAGVTYEQYF

d_call: TRBD2
j_call: TRBJ2-3
v_call: TRBV25-1
cdr3_aa: CASSESGVGLATTDTQYF

d_call: -
j_call: TRBJ2-5
v_call: TRBV10-2
cdr3_aa: CASSYGGAGETQYF

d_call: -
j_call: TRBJ1-1
v_call: TRBV11-2
cdr3_aa: CASSLLSRAEAFF

d_call: -
j_call: TRBJ2-7
v_call: TRBV4-1
cdr3_aa: CASSQEHGSSYEQYF

d_call: -
j_call: TRBJ2-7
v_call: TRBV7-9
cdr3_aa: CASRSEGLEQYF

d_call: TRBD1
j_call: TRBJ2-7
v_call: TRBV4-2
cdr3_aa: CASSQTRGTGSSEQYF

d_call: -
j_call: TRBJ2-1
v_call: TRBV4-1
cdr3_aa: CASISQGNEQFF

d_call: -
j_call: TRBJ1-4
v_call: TRBV6-1
cdr3_aa: CASGRLRRSNEKLFF

d_call: -
j_call: TRBJ1-1
v_call: TRBV6-4
cdr3_aa: CASSVARNTEAFF

d_call: -
j_call: TRBJ1-2
v_call: TRBV10-3
cdr3_aa: CAISEGQNYGYTF

d_call: TRBD1
j_call: TRBJ1-4
v_call: TRBV5-1
cdr3_aa: CASSENRQGSNEKLFF

d_call: -
j_call: TRBJ2-5
v_call: TRBV6-1
cdr3_aa: CASSESRAQETQYF

d_call: -
j_call: TRBJ2-7
v_call: TRBV21-1
cdr3_aa: CASSKGSAPRLAVSYEQYF

d_call: TRBD1
j_call: TRBJ1-4
v_call: TRBV4-1
cdr3_aa: CASSPRDRGHEKLFF

d_call: -
j_call: TRBJ1-1
v_call: TRBV7-9
cdr3_aa: CASSLVGEHGGFF

d_call: TRBD1
j_call: TRBJ1-4
v_call: TRBV15
cdr3_aa: CATSGRTGSNEKLFF

d_call: TRBD2
j_call: TRBJ2-3
v_call: TRBV2
cdr3_aa: CASILTSAASTDTQYF

d_call: TRBD1
j_call: TRBJ1-5
v_call: TRBV28
cdr3_aa: CASSLTGDQPQHF

d_call: -
j_call: TRBJ1-5
v_call: TRBV10-3
cdr3_aa: CAISESGGLNQPQHF

d_call: -
j_call: TRBJ2-7
v_call: TRBV6-1
cdr3_aa: CASSGGGTTYEQYF

d_call: -
j_call: TRBJ2-5
v_call: TRBV30
cdr3_aa: CAWSVGDQETQYF

d_call: TRBD1
j_call: TRBJ1-4
v_call: TRBV5-6
cdr3_aa: CASSLSTGGNEKLFF

d_call: -
j_call: TRBJ1-1
v_call: TRBV7-9
cdr3_aa: CASSLALEAFF